Below, 29 T cell receptor beta chains from the same sample are listed, as sequenced in a study of shared clonotypes between healthy human individuals. TCRdb's table, derived via immunoSEQ multiplex PCR, lists solely in-frame clones and lacks some. The sample shows approximately 1.5 million clones, 95% to 99% of them seen only once. What was sequenced was naive CD4+ T cells sorted from blood. Subset in this sample: CD45RA+ positively selected. The receptors were sampled from a man aged 30 to 39 in good health.

The chain carries TRBV10-3 and TRBJ2-4; possible D gene TRBD2, 6 bases. This CDR3 contains 16 residues. Germline assignment: CDR1 ENHRY and CDR2 SYGVKD. V lost 6 bases and J lost 0, with 15 bases in between. DNA for the CDR3: TGTGCCATCAGCGGAACTAGCCGGGGAGCCAAAAACATTCAGTACTTC. Protein product: CAISGTSRGAKNIQYF.

V usage is TRBV19 and J usage is TRBJ2-7; 7 nucleotides match TRBD1. CDR1 and CDR2 from the germline V gene are LNHDA and SQIVND (reference sequence). Unmatched junction bases numbered 4, after V lost 5 bases and J lost 3 bases. The CDR3 spans 13 residues. CDR3 residues: CASSPTGNYEQYF. CDR3 in DNA: TGTGCCAGTAGTCCGACAGGGAACTACGAGCAGTACTTC.

J is TRBJ2-1 and V is TRBV7-3; 11 bases map to TRBD2. The trim removed 1 base at V and 6 bases at J, leaving 2 bases unmatched. Germline V gene data show CDR1 as SGHTA and CDR2 as FQGTGA. The CDR3 spans 15 residues. CDR3 nucleotide sequence: TGTGCCAGCAGCTTAATAGCGGGAGGGTTCAATGAGCAGTTCTTC. Its protein is CASSLIAGGFNEQFF.

This chain connects TRBV15 to TRBJ1-5, with D tentatively TRBD1 (6 bases). This CDR3 has 18 amino acids. In germline, CDR1 is LNHNV, CDR2 YYDKDF (reference sequence). Trimming shortened V by 1 base and J by 1 base, and 17 bases separated the two germline ends. Written as DNA, the CDR3 is TGTGCCACCAGCAGAGGGGGCAGGGGTATGGGGAGCAATCAGCCCCAGCATTTT. This gives the protein CATSRGGRGMGSNQPQHF. The entire variable domain, with the rest obtained from reference TRBV15 and TRBJ1-5, is as follows: DAMVIQNPRYQVTQFGKPVTLSCSQTLNHNVMYWYQQKSSQAPKLLFHYYDKDFNNEADTPDNFQSRRPNTSFCFLDIRSPGLGDTAMYLCATSRGGRGMGSNQPQHFGDGTRLSIL.

The chain has TRBV29-1 and TRBJ2-7; the match to TRBD2 covers 12 bases. Losses at the gene ends were 4 bases for V and 0 bases for J; bases not matched to a gene: 4. The CDR3 sequence is 15 residues long. Germline CDR1 is SQVTM and CDR2 is ANQGSEA. DNA of the CDR3: TGCAGCGTTGGCGGGACTAGCGGGCGCTCCTACGAGCAGTACTTC. The encoded protein is CSVGGTSGRSYEQYF.

The chain employs TRBV7-9 and TRBJ2-4; a possible D gene is TRBD2 (5 bases). From germline, CDR1 is SEHNR and CDR2 FQNEAQ (reference sequence). V lost 5 bases and J 0 bases, leaving 23 bases between the germline ends. There are 19 residues in the CDR3. CDR3 protein: CASSQHLGVSGVAKNIQYF. The CDR3 DNA reads as TGTGCCAGCAGCCAACATCTCGGGGTGTCCGGGGTAGCCAAAAACATTCAGTACTTC.

In regard to this clone: The sample carries other DNA sequences with the same CDR3. The V and J genes are TRBV9 and TRBJ1-3, with D hard to call. The CDR3 spans 14 residues. The V gene's germline CDR1 is SGDLS and CDR2 YYNGEE. Trimming removed 0 bases from V and 0 bases from J, with 4 bases in between. The CDR3 loop is CASSVDSSGNTIYF. CDR3 in DNA: TGTGCCAGCAGCGTAGATTCCTCTGGAAACACCATATATTTT.

A word on this clone: Other DNA sequences in the same sample also yield this CDR3. The V call is TRBV14, the J call TRBJ1-2; 8 bases line up with TRBD1. CDR1 and CDR2 from the germline V gene are SGHDN and FVKESK. The CDR3 covers 13 residues. Unmatched junction bases numbered 5, after V lost 4 bases and J lost 7 bases. CDR3 bases: TGTGCCAGCAGCCCGACAGGGGCCGGTGGCTACACCTTC. This gives the protein CASSPTGAGGYTF.

The chain uses TRBV6-1 and TRBJ2-7; D not resolved. V was cut by 5 bases and J by 4 bases, with 12 bases left in between. This CDR3 comprises 13 residues. The germline V gene encodes CDR1 MNHNS and CDR2 SASEGT. The CDR3, as DNA: TGTGCCAGCAGTAAACGCGAAGGTTACGAGCAGTACTTC. Translation: CASSKREGYEQYF.

The J gene is TRBJ2-5, the V gene TRBV7-2, with 14 bases that match TRBD2. V trimming: 5 bases; J trimming: 5 bases; junction bases outside the gene matches: 4. CDR1 is SGHTA and CDR2 is FQGNSA in the germline V gene. CDR3 length equals 15 residues. CDR3 sequence: CASSDRTSGGETQYF. CDR3 in DNA: TGTGCCAGCAGCGACAGGACTAGCGGGGGGGAGACCCAGTACTTC.

This chain connects TRBV4-1 to TRBJ2-4, with TRBD1 identical over 9 bases. J gave up 8 bases and V 1 base, and 3 bases lay outside the gene matches. This CDR3 region has 14 residues. Germline V gene lookup returns CDR1 MGHRA and CDR2 YSYEKL. For the CDR3, the DNA is TGCGCCAGCAGCCAAGGGGGACAGGGTCACATTCAGTACTTC. It translates to CASSQGGQGHIQYF.

This sequence joins TRBV28 and TRBJ2-1; 7 bases match TRBD1. In germline, CDR1 is MDHEN, CDR2 SYDVKM. Trimming cost V 6 bases and J 5 bases; bases outside gene matches: 10. This CDR3 region has 15 residues. The CDR3 nucleotides are TGTGCCAGCAGCTCCACAAGGGGGCCTGACAATGAGCAGTTCTTC. Amino acids: CASSSTRGPDNEQFF.

This clone was observed a single time. V and J are TRBV6-1 and TRBJ1-5, with TRBD1 as a possible D gene (5 bases). The CDR3 is 14 amino acids. In germline, CDR1 is MNHNS, CDR2 SASEGT. V was shortened by 5 bases and J by 0 bases, with 8 bases between the two germline ends. The CDR3: CASSWDPSNQPQHF. CDR3 bases: TGTGCCAGCAGTTGGGACCCTAGCAATCAGCCCCAGCATTTT.

The genes are TRBV29-1 and TRBJ2-7; D possibly matches TRBD1 or TRBD2 (5 bases each). This CDR3 has 14 residues. Germline CDR1 reads SQVTM; CDR2 reads ANQGSEA. With 6 bases removed from V and 2 bases from J, the gap between germline ends came to 17 bases. The CDR3 DNA is TGCAGCGTCTCCACCGGGACGGGAACCTACGAGCAGTACTTC. This translates into CSVSTGTGTYEQYF.

The chain recombines TRBV6-4 with TRBJ2-1; D gene unclear. V shed 3 bases and J shed 14 bases, with 23 bases lying between them. The CDR3 is 15 amino acids. Germline V gene data show CDR1 as MRHNA and CDR2 as SNTAGT. The CDR3 loop is CASSEGPRGIDIKFF. DNA for the CDR3: TGTGCCAGCAGTGAAGGTCCCCGTGGGATCGACATAAAGTTCTTC.

The V gene is TRBV9, the J gene TRBJ2-1; D perhaps matches TRBD2 (5 bases). The V and J ends lost 4 bases and 9 bases respectively, with 14 bases between them. Germline V gene data show CDR1 as SGDLS and CDR2 as YYNGEE. This CDR3 is built from 13 residues. CDR3 nucleotides: TGTGCCAGCAGCCGCACTACTAGAGCTGAGCAGTTCTTC. This codes for CASSRTTRAEQFF.

V is TRBV4-1 and J is TRBJ2-3; possibly TRBD2 for D (6 bases). The V end was cut by 0 bases, the J end by 5 bases, with 12 bases between. There are 15 residues in the CDR3. Germline values: CDR1 MGHRA, CDR2 YSYEKL. The CDR3 DNA follows: TGCGCCAGCAGCCAAGATACCCTAGCGAAAGATACGCAGTATTTT. It translates to CASSQDTLAKDTQYF.

This chain joins TRBV5-4 and TRBJ2-5, with D perhaps matching TRBD1 or TRBD2 (6 bases each). The CDR3 covers 16 residues. V was pared by 0 bases and J by 4 bases, with 16 bases between. Germline V CDR1 and CDR2: SGHNT, YYREEE (reference sequence). The CDR3 region has the DNA TGTGCCAGCAGCTTGGCCGGGCGGGGCAGGGGAGAGACCCAGTACTTC. It specifies CASSLAGRGRGETQYF. Variable domain in full (rest from reference TRBV5-4 and TRBJ2-5): ETGVTQSPTHLIKTRGQQVTLRCSSQSGHNTVSWYQQALGQGPQFIFQYYREEENGRGNFPPRFSGLQFPNYSSELNVNALELDDSALYLCASSLAGRGRGETQYFGPGTRLLVL.

The chain joins TRBV6-6 to TRBJ2-7, with D unresolved. Between the trimmed V and J ends, which lost 5 bases and 12 bases, there was a span of 17 bases. Per germline, CDR1 MNHNY and CDR2 SVGAGI (reference sequence). The CDR3 runs to 12 residues. CDR3 region: CASSMPDGPAYF. Written as DNA, the CDR3 is TGTGCCAGCAGTATGCCGGACGGCCCGGCGTACTTC.

The chain recombines TRBV28 with TRBJ2-4; D gene unclear. The length of the CDR3 is 11 residues. Germline values: CDR1 MDHEN, CDR2 SYDVKM. V lost 3 bases to trimming and J lost 15 bases, with 12 bases between them. CDR3: CASSLGRTVYF. CDR3 sequence (DNA): TGTGCCAGCAGTTTGGGTCGAACGGTGTACTTC.

The chain combines TRBV28 with TRBJ2-7, with 8 bases matching TRBD1. The junction had 8 bases not matched to a gene; V was cut back by 5 bases and J by 2 bases. Germline V gene sequence: CDR1 MDHEN, CDR2 SYDVKM. The length of the CDR3 is 15 residues. The chain's CDR3 is CASSRYGQGTYEQYF. CDR3 coding DNA: TGTGCCAGCAGTCGTTACGGACAGGGAACCTACGAGCAGTACTTC.

About this clone: This same CDR3 is encoded by further DNA sequences in the sample. The chain links TRBV10-3 to TRBJ1-2; 7 bases map to TRBD1. Germline CDR1 ENHRY, CDR2 SYGVKD. The CDR3 totals 13 residues. V trimming: 0 bases; J trimming: 8 bases; junction bases outside the gene matches: 3. Written as DNA, the CDR3 is TGTGCCATCAGTGAGTCGACAGGGAGCGGCTACACCTTC. The encoded protein is CAISESTGSGYTF.

The chain joins TRBV18 to TRBJ2-2; D may be TRBD2 (5 bases). This CDR3 is 16 amino acids long. Germline V CDR1 and CDR2: KGHSH, LQKENI. The V end lost 1 base, the J end lost 4 bases, and 13 bases lay between the germline ends. CDR3 residues: CASSPLSGSGTGELFF. The CDR3 bases are TGTGCCAGCTCACCACTCTCGGGGAGTGGCACCGGGGAGCTGTTTTTT. Filled out from reference TRBV18 and TRBJ2-2, the complete variable domain reads NAGVMQNPRHLVRRRGQEARLRCSPMKGHSHVYWYRQLPEEGLKFMVYLQKENIIDESGMPKERFSAEFPKEGPSILRIQQVVRGDSAAYFCASSPLSGSGTGELFFGEGSRLTVL.

This rearrangement joins TRBV9 to TRBJ2-7; TRBD1 is a possible D gene (5 bases). The germline gives CDR1 SGDLS, CDR2 YYNGEE. V lost 4 bases, J lost 0 bases, and 11 bases lay in between. The CDR3 sequence is 14 residues long. The CDR3 here is CASSTTGSSYEQYF. The CDR3 DNA sequence: TGTGCCAGCAGCACAACAGGCAGCTCCTACGAGCAGTACTTC.

The rearrangement joins TRBV5-4 to TRBJ1-1, with 7 bases fitting TRBD1. Germline-derived CDR1 and CDR2 are SGHNT and YYREEE (reference sequence). This CDR3 comprises 14 residues. The V segment lost 6 bases and the J segment 3 bases; nucleotides outside the gene matches: 8. The CDR3 sequence is CASTRGGGDTEAFF. The DNA for the CDR3 is TGTGCCAGCACCCGAGGAGGGGGCGACACTGAAGCTTTCTTT.

The rearrangement uses TRBV18 and TRBJ2-7, with no clear D. CDR1 KGHSH and CDR2 LQKENI come from the germline V gene. The CDR3 is 14 amino acids. Between the trimmed V and J ends, which lost 1 base and 3 bases, there was a span of 10 bases. The chain's CDR3 is CASSPRPELYEQYF. The CDR3 nucleotides are TGTGCCAGCTCACCACGGCCAGAACTCTACGAGCAGTACTTC.

The chain carries TRBV5-1 and TRBJ1-4; 12 nucleotides line up with TRBD1. The germline gives CDR1 SGHRS, CDR2 YFSETQ. The CDR3 runs to 15 residues. V shed 4 bases, J shed 10 bases, and the junction held 8 bases outside the gene matches. In DNA form, the CDR3 reads TGCGCCAGCAGCCCCTCGGGACAGGGGGCGTTAAAACTGTTTTTT. Translated: CASSPSGQGALKLFF.

This clone is a singleton in its sample. The same CDR3 is also encoded by other DNA sequences in this sample. This sequence joins TRBV5-6 and TRBJ2-7; the D is unclear. Trimming took off 1 base at V and 0 bases at J, with 5 bases between the two ends. The length of the CDR3 is 13 residues. Germline V gene sequence: CDR1 SGHDT, CDR2 YYEEEE. The CDR3: CASSLRSSYEQYF. The CDR3 DNA is TGTGCCAGCAGCTTGCGATCCTCCTACGAGCAGTACTTC.

For the CDR3, the DNA is TGTGCCAGCAGCTCCGGGACAGGGCAGAGGGAGCAGTACTTC. Its protein product is CASSSGTGQREQYF. The chain has TRBV5-5 and TRBJ2-7; the match to TRBD1 covers 9 bases. The CDR3 runs to 14 residues. V shed 3 bases and J 7 bases; nucleotides not matched to a gene: 8. Germline CDR1 and CDR2: SGHKS and YYEKEE (reference sequence).